This T cell receptor (beta chain) was sequenced during a study of cytomegalovirus exposure and HLA in healthy donors. Study-wide results and limits: Associated with HLA alleles at 0.05 false discovery rate in a later analysis were some 18,000 TCR beta sequences.

The CDR3 loop spans 16 amino acids. Germline CDR1 is SGDLS and CDR2 is YYNGEE. Trimming shortened V by 0 bases and J by 7 bases, and 16 bases separated the two germline ends. A multiplex PCR was run with 60 Vbeta primers and 13 Jbeta primers. Method: immunoSEQ multiplex PCR; TCRdb's copy keeps in-frame clones and lacks some. The sample comprises some 120,000 clones, about four fifths of which are singletons, and around 2% rests with the top ten. Comment on this clone: The antigen is unknown.

The material sequenced was PBMCs. V and J are TRBV9 and TRBJ1-4; D may be TRBD1 (5 bases). This clonotype was sampled from a man aged 18 to 30 in good health and CMV-seronegative. CDR3: CASSVGLIQGREKLFF. The CDR3 DNA reads TGTGCCAGCAGCGTAGGTCTCATCCAGGGTCGTGAAAAACTGTTTTTT.